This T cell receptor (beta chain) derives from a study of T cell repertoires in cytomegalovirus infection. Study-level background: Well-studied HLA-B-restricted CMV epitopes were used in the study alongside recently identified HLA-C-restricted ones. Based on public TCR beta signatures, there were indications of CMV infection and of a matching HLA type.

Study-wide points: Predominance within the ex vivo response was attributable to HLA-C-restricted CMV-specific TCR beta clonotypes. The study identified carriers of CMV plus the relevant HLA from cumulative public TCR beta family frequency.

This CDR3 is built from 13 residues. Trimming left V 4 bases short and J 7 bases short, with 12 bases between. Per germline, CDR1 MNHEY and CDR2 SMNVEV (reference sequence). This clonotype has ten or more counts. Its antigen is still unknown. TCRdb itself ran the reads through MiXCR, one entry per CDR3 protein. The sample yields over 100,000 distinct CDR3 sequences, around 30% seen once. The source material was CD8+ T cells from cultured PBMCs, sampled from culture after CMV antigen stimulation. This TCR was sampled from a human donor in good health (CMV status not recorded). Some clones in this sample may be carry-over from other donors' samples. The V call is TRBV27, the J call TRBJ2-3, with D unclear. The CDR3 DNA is TGTGCCAGCAGTTCGTGGACCGGATATACGCAGTATTTT. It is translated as CASSSWTGYTQYF.